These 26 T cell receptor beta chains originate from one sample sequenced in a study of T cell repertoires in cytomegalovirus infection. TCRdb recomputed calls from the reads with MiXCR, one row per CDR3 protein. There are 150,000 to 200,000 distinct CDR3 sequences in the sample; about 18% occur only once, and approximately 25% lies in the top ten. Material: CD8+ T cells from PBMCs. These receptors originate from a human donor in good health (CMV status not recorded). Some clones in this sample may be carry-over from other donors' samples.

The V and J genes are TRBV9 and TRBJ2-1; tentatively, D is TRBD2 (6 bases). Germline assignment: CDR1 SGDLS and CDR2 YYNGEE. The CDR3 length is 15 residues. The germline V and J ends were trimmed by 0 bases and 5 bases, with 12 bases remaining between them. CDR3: CASSVVGGWDNEQFF. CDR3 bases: TGTGCCAGCAGCGTAGTCGGGGGATGGGACAATGAGCAGTTCTTC.

CDR3 loop: CSVPSSGGPFRTDTQYF. DNA for the CDR3: TGCAGCGTGCCTTCTAGCGGGGGCCCATTCCGCACAGATACGCAGTATTTT. The chain employs TRBV29-1 and TRBJ2-3; 10 bases map to TRBD2. Germline CDR1 is SQVTM and CDR2 is ANQGSEA. The CDR3 runs 17 residues. Trimming took 6 bases from V and 1 from J; bases not matched to a gene: 13.

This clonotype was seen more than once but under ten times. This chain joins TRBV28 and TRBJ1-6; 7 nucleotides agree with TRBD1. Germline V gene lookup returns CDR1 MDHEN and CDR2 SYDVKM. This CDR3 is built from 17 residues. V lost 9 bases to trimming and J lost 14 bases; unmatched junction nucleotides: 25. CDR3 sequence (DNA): TGTGCCAGGAGGCCTTTGATTACCGGGACAGCCGCTGTAACCCTCCACTTT. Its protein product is CARRPLITGTAAVTLHF. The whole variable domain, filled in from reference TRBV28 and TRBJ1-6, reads DVKVTQSSRYLVKRTGEKVFLECVQDMDHENMFWYRQDPGLGLRLIYFSYDVKMKEKGDIPEGYSVSREKKERFSLILESASTNQTSMYLCARRPLITGTAAVTLHFGNGTRLTVT.

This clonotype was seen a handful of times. CDR3 amino acids: CASSPTWGGGDYGNQPQHF. DNA of the CDR3: TGTGCCAGCAGCCCAACATGGGGAGGCGGGGATTATGGCAATCAGCCCCAGCATTTT. This rearrangement joins TRBV7-8 to TRBJ1-5, with D uncertain. There are 19 residues in the CDR3. Deletions cut 5 bases from V and 2 bases from J, with 25 bases between. Per the germline V gene, CDR1 is SGHVS and CDR2 is FQNEAQ.

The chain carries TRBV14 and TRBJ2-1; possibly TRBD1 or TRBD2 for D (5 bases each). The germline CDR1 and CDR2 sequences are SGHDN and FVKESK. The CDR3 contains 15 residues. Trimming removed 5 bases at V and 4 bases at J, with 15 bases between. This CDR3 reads CASSKSGTPYNEQFF. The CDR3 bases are TGTGCCAGCAGCAAATCCGGGACCCCGTACAATGAGCAGTTCTTC.

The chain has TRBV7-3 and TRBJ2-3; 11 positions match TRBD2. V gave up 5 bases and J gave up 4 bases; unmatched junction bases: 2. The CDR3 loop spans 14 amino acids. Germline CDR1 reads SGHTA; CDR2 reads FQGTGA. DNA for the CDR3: TGTGCCAGCAGCCATAGCGGGGGGGCAGATACGCAGTATTTT. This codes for CASSHSGGADTQYF.

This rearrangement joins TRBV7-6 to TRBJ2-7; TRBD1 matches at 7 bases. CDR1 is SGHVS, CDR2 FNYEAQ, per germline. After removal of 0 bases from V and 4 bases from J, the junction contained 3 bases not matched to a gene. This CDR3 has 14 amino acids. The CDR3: CASSLAPGQYEQYF. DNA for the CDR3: TGTGCCAGCAGCTTAGCTCCGGGACAGTACGAGCAGTACTTC.

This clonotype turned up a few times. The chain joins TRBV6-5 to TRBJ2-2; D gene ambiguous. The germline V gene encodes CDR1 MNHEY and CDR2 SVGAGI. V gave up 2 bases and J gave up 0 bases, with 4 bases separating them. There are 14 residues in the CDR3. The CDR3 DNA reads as TGTGCCAGCAGTTACGGACCGAACACCGGGGAGCTGTTTTTT. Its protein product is CASSYGPNTGELFF.

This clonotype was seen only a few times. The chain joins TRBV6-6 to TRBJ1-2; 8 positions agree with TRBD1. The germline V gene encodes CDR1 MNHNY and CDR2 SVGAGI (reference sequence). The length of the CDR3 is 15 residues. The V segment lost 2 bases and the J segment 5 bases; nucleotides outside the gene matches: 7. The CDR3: CASSYTGTGDYGYTF. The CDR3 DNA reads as TGTGCCAGCAGTTACACCGGGACAGGAGATTATGGCTACACCTTC.

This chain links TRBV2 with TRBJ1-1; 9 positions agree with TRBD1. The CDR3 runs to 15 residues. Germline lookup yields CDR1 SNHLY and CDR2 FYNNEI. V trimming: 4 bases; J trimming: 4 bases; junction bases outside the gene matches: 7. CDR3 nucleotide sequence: TGTGCCAGCAGTGCATCCGGGACAGGGTCCACTGAAGCTTTCTTT. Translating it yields CASSASGTGSTEAFF.

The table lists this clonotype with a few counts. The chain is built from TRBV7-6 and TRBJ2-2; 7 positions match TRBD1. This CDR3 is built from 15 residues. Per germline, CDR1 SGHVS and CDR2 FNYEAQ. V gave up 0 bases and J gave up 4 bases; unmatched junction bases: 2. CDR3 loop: CASSLATGTTGELFF. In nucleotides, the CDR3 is TGTGCCAGCAGCTTAGCGACAGGGACCACCGGGGAGCTGTTTTTT.

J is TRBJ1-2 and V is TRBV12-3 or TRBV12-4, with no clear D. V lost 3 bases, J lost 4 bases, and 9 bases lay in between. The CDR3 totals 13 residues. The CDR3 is CASSFYNGYGYTF. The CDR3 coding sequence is TGTGCCAGCAGTTTCTACAACGGCTATGGCTACACCTTC.

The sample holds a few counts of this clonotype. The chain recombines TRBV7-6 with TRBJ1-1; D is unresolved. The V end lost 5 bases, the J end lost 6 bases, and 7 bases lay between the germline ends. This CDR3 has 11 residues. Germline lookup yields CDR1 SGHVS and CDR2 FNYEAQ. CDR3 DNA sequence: TGTGCCAGCAGCGTAATGGCTGAAGCTTTCTTT. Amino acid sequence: CASSVMAEAFF.

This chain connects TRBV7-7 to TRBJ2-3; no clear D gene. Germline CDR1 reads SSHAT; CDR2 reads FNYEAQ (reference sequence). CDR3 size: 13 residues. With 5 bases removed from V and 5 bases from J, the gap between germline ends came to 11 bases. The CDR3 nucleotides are TGTGCCAGCAGCCCCACAGTAGGAGATACGCAGTATTTT. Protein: CASSPTVGDTQYF.

This CDR3 is CASSLGQKREAFF. For the CDR3, the DNA is TGCGCCAGCAGCCTGGGACAAAAGAGGGAAGCTTTCTTT. The chain has TRBV5-1 and TRBJ1-1; D is perhaps TRBD1 (6 bases). Germline CDR1 is SGHRS and CDR2 is YFSETQ. Trimming shortened V by 4 bases and J by 8 bases, and 15 bases separated the two germline ends. This CDR3 spans 13 amino acids. Filled out from reference TRBV5-1 and TRBJ1-1, the complete variable domain reads KAGVTQTPRYLIKTRGQQVTLSCSPISGHRSVSWYQQTPGQGLQFLFEYFSETQRNKGNFPGRFSGRQFSNSRSEMNVSTLELGDSALYLCASSLGQKREAFFGQGTRLTVV.

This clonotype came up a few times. The CDR3 is CASSLAQGTDYEQYF. CDR3 sequence (DNA): TGTGCCAGCAGCTTAGCACAGGGAACCGACTACGAGCAGTACTTC. This rearrangement joins TRBV13 to TRBJ2-7; D perhaps matches TRBD1 (6 bases). From germline, CDR1 is PRHDT and CDR2 FYEKMQ (reference sequence). The CDR3 is 15 residues long. Between the trimmed V and J ends, which lost 1 base and 3 bases, there was a span of 13 bases.

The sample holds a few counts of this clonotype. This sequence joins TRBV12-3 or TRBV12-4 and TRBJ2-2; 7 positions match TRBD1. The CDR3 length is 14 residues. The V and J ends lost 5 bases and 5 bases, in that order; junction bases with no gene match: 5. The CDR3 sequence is CASSPGTETGELFF. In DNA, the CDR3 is TGTGCCAGCAGTCCCGGGACAGAGACCGGGGAGCTGTTTTTT.

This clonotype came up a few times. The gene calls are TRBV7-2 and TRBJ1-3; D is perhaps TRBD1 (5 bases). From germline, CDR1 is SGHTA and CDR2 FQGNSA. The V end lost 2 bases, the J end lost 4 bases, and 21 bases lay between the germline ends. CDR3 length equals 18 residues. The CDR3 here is CASSLLGGVQPVGNTIYF. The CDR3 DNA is TGTGCCAGCAGCTTACTTGGGGGTGTCCAGCCGGTCGGAAACACCATATATTTT.

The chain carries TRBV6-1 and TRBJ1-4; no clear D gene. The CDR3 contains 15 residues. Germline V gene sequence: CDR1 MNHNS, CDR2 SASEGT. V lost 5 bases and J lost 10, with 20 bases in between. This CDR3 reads CASSFGLPPDGKLFF. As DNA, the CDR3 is TGTGCCAGCAGTTTTGGCCTACCACCTGATGGAAAACTGTTTTTT.

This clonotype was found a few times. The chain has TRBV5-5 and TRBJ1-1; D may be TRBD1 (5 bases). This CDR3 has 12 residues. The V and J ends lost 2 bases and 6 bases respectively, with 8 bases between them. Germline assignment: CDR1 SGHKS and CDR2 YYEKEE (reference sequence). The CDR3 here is CASSFRVPEAFF. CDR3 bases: TGTGCCAGCAGCTTCAGGGTCCCTGAAGCTTTCTTT.

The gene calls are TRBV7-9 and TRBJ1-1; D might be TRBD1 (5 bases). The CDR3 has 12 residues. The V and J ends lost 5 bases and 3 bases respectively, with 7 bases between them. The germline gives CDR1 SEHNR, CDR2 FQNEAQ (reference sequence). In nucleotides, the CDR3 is TGTGCCAGCAGCCCAGGGTACACTGAAGCTTTCTTT. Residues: CASSPGYTEAFF.

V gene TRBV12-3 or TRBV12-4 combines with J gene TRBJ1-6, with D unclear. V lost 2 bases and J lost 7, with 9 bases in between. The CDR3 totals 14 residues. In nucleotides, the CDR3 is TGTGCCAGCAGTTTAAGTACCTGGAATTCACCCCTCCACTTT. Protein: CASSLSTWNSPLHF.

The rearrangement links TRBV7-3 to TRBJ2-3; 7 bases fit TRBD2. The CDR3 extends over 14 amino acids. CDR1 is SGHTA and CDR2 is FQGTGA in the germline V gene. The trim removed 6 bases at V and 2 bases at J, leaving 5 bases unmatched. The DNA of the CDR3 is TGTGCCAGCAGTCCGACTAGCACCACAGATACGCAGTATTTT. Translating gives CASSPTSTTDTQYF.

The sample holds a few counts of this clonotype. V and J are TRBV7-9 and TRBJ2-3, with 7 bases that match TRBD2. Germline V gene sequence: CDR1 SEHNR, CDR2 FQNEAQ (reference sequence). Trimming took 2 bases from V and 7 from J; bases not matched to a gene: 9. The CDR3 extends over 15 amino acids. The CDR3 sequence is CASSLMSPGTNTQYF. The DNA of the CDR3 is TGTGCCAGCAGCTTAATGTCCCCGGGGACTAATACGCAGTATTTT.

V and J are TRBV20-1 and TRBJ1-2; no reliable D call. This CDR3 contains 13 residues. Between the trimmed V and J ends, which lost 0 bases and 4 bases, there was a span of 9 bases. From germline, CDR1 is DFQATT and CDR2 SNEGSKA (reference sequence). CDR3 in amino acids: CSAREQGFYGYTF. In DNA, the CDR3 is TGCAGTGCTAGAGAGCAAGGGTTCTATGGCTACACCTTC.

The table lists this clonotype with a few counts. Written as DNA, the CDR3 is TGTGCCAGCAGGACAACGATTTGGGACAGGGCCAATGAGCAGTTCTTC. Translation: CASRTTIWDRANEQFF. This chain uses TRBV6-2 or TRBV6-3 with TRBJ2-1, with 9 bases lining up with TRBD1. The CDR3 has 16 residues. V lost 6 bases and J lost 6; bases outside the gene matches: 12. In germline, CDR1 is MNHEY, CDR2 SVGEGT.